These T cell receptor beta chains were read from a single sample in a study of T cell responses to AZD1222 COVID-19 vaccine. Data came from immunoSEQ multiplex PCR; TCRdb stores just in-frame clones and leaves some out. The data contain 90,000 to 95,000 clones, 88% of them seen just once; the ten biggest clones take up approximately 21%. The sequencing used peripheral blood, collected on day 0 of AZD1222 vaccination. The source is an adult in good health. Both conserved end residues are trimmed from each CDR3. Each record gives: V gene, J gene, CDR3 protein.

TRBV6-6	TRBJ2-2	ASSSQGGTGELF
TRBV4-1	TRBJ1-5	ASSQTTGTGVDWNQPQH
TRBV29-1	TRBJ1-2	SVEDRAGPYGYT
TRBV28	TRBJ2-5	ASSPGGETQY
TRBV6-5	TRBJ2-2	ASGTAGGTGELF
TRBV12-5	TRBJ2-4	ASGSSSCWY
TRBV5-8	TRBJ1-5	ASSLGRVSNQPQH
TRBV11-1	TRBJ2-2	ASSGRDRLDTGELF
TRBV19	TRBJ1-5	ASSVLPGQGAFSNQPQH
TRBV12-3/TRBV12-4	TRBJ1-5	ASSLNGGQPQH
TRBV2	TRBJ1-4	ASSDTRGRGEKLF
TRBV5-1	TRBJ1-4	ASSLDKGEKLF
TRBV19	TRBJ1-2	ASSTPGDYGYT
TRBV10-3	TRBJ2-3	AISAFPDRATDTQY
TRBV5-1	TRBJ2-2	ASMMTASGNTGELF
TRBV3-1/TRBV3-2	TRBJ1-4	ASSPRTGYAEKLF
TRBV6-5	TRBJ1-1	ASSSTDGIAAF
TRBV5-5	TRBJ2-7	ASRLGQGNEQY
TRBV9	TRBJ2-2	ASSVAGSGYTGELF
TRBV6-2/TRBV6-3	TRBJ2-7	ASSLDRADSYEQY
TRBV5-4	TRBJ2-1	ASSESGGTNEQF
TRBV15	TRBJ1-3	ATSRGIVNLSANTIY
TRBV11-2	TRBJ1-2	ASSPDSWGYT
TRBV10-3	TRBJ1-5	AISGSNQPQH
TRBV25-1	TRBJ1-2	ASSEPHHYSNYGYT
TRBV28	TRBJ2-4	ASLWPSRTGGNGEAKNIQY
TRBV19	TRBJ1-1	ASSPGQGTMNTEAF
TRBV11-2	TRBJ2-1	ASSLEASGRTEQF
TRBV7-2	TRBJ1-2	ASSLAGVGYT
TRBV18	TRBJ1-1	ASSPPERRRTEAF
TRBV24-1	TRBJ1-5	ATSESNQPQH
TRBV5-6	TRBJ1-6	ASRLWANSPLH
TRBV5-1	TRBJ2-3	ASSPDWEGTDTQY
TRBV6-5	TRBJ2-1	ASSLRRSSYNEQF
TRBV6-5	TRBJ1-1	ASSYSLGQGGREAF
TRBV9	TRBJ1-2	ASSVAGYGYT
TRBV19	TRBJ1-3	ASTQQGRNTIY
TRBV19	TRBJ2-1	ASSISQGGADEQF